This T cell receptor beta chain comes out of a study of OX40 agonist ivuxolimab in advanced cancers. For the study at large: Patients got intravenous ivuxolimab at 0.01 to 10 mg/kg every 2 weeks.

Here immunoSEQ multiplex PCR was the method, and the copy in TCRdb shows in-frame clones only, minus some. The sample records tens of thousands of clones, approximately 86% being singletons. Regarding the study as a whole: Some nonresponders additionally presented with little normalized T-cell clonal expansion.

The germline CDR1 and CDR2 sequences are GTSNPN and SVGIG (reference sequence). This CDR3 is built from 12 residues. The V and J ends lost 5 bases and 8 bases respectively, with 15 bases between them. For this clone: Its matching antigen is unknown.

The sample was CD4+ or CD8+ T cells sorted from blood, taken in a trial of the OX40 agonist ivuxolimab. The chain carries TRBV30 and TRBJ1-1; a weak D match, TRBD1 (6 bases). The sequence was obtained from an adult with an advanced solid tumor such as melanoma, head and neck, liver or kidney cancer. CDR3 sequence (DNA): TGTGCCTGGGGGAGATTACAGGGCGAAGCTTTCTTT. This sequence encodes CAWGRLQGEAFF.